These 22 T cell receptor beta chains share one sample of origin, sequenced in a study of blood T cell repertoires in COVID-19. TCRdb keeps only in-frame clones here, not all; method: immunoSEQ multiplex PCR. The sample includes 60,000 or so clones, 70% to 85% seen only once; the top ten take over 3.5%. The sequenced sample consisted of peripheral blood. These receptors all come from a man in his 60s with acute or convalescent COVID-19.

The rearrangement uses TRBV30 and TRBJ1-2; D gene uncertain. The CDR3 totals 12 residues. Trimming took off 3 bases at V and 5 bases at J, with 10 bases between the two ends. Germline assignment: CDR1 GTSNPN and CDR2 SVGIG (reference sequence). The CDR3 DNA follows: TGTGCCTGGAGGGAGTCCCTATATGGCTACACCTTC. This translates into CAWRESLYGYTF. Using reference TRBV30 and TRBJ1-2 for the parts outside the CDR3, the full variable domain is SQTIHQWPATLVQPVGSPLSLECTVEGTSNPNLYWYRQAAGRGLQLLFYSVGIGQISSEVPQNLSASRPQDRQFILSSKKLLLSDSGFYLCAWRESLYGYTFGSGTRLTVV.

J is TRBJ1-1 and V is TRBV18, with D tentatively TRBD1 (5 bases). There are 13 residues in the CDR3. Germline loops: CDR1 KGHSH, CDR2 LQKENI. V lost 8 bases and J lost 1, with 11 bases in between. The CDR3 protein is CASPGGGNTEAFF. DNA of the CDR3: TGTGCCAGCCCCGGGGGGGGGAACACTGAAGCTTTCTTT.

The V gene is TRBV7-2, the J gene TRBJ1-6; 8 bases map to TRBD1. This CDR3 spans 15 amino acids. With V trimmed by 3 bases and J by 8 bases, 6 bases remained unmatched. Germline values: CDR1 SGHTA, CDR2 FQGNSA. The CDR3 nucleotides read TGTGCCAGCAGCTTGGGACAGGCGGGAGATTCACCCCTCCACTTT. It specifies CASSLGQAGDSPLHF.

The chain joins TRBV2 to TRBJ2-5; TRBD2 aligns across 8 bases. In germline, CDR1 is SNHLY, CDR2 FYNNEI. The CDR3 is made up of 15 amino acids. With 3 bases clipped from V and 6 bases from J, the junction kept 9 bases outside the gene matches. The CDR3 loop is CASSDGRGGPQTQYF. CDR3 in DNA: TGTGCCAGCAGTGACGGCCGGGGGGGCCCCCAGACCCAGTACTTC.

The chain uses TRBV19 and TRBJ2-3; D might be TRBD1 (6 bases). Trimming removed 4 bases from V and 2 bases from J, with 13 bases in between. CDR1 is LNHDA, CDR2 SQIVND, per germline (reference sequence). This CDR3 contains 15 residues. The DNA of the CDR3 is TGTGCCAGTAGTACCCGGACAGCGTACACAGATACGCAGTATTTT. It yields the protein CASSTRTAYTDTQYF.

V usage is TRBV9 and J usage is TRBJ1-5; TRBD1 agrees at 7 bases. CDR3 length: 14 amino acids. The germline V gene has CDR1 SGDLS and CDR2 YYNGEE. V lost 2 bases and J lost 9; bases outside the gene matches: 8. The DNA for the CDR3 is TGTGCCAGCAGCGTCGGGACAGTCGGGACGCCCCAGCATTTT. Translated, it gives CASSVGTVGTPQHF.

The rearrangement links TRBV7-2 to TRBJ2-3; TRBD2 is a possible D gene (7 bases). The CDR3 totals 15 residues. Deletions cut 5 bases from V and 2 bases from J, with 14 bases between. Germline-derived CDR1 and CDR2 are SGHTA and FQGNSA. CDR3 region: CASSRGAGLTDTQYF. For the CDR3, the DNA is TGTGCCAGCAGCCGGGGGGCCGGACTCACAGATACGCAGTATTTT.

The J gene is TRBJ1-1, the V gene TRBV12-3 or TRBV12-4; TRBD1 aligns across 7 bases. This CDR3 region has 13 residues. V was clipped by 5 bases and J by 5 bases; unmatched bases: 5. The CDR3 nucleotides read TGTGCCAGCAGTCCCCGACAGGGAACTGAAGCTTTCTTT. It specifies CASSPRQGTEAFF.

This clone was observed a few times. The chain combines TRBV5-4 with TRBJ2-7, with 13 bases matching TRBD2. The CDR3 is 17 amino acids. The V and J ends lost 5 bases and 6 bases, in that order; junction bases with no gene match: 14. From germline, CDR1 is SGHNT and CDR2 YYREEE (reference sequence). CDR3 nucleotides: TGTGCCAGCAGACTGAGGCGGACTAGCGGGGGAAGGGGCGAGCAGTACTTC. Translated, it gives CASRLRRTSGGRGEQYF.

This clone was seen a single time. The chain links TRBV27 to TRBJ1-1; no reliable D call. Germline CDR1 reads MNHEY; CDR2 reads SMNVEV (reference sequence). This CDR3 is built from 14 residues. V was pared by 6 bases and J by 6 bases, with 17 bases between. The CDR3 DNA reads as TGTGCCAGCAGCCTTACTCCTCTTTCGGCTGAAGCTTTCTTT. Translation gives CASSLTPLSAEAFF.

The chain is built from TRBV10-3 and TRBJ1-1; D is uncertain. The CDR3 is 12 residues long. The V end was cut by 3 bases, the J end by 4 bases, with 6 bases between. Germline-derived CDR1 and CDR2 are ENHRY and SYGVKD. CDR3 loop: CAISDSSTEAFF. DNA for the CDR3: TGTGCCATCAGTGACTCTAGCACTGAAGCTTTCTTT.

The genes are TRBV10-2 and TRBJ1-6; possible D gene TRBD1, 5 bases. The CDR3 length is 14 residues. The V end lost 6 bases, the J end lost 4 bases, and 10 bases lay between the germline ends. From germline, CDR1 is WSHSY and CDR2 SAAADI. The CDR3 loop reads CASRAQVYNSPLHF. DNA of the CDR3: TGCGCCAGCAGGGCACAGGTGTATAATTCACCCCTCCACTTT.

This chain joins TRBV12-3 or TRBV12-4 and TRBJ1-2; D unclear. The CDR3 runs 12 residues. Trimming stripped 3 bases from V and 8 bases from J, with 10 bases between. CDR3 sequence reads: CASSFSWRGYTF. For the CDR3, the DNA is TGTGCCAGCAGTTTTAGTTGGAGAGGCTACACCTTC.

J is TRBJ1-5 and V is TRBV5-1; no clear D. This CDR3 is 15 amino acids long. V was shortened by 0 bases and J by 2 bases, with 9 bases between the two germline ends. Germline V lookup: CDR1 SGHRS, CDR2 YFSETQ. This chain's CDR3 is CASSLAPGGNQPQHF. The CDR3 nucleotides read TGCGCCAGCAGCTTGGCCCCAGGTGGCAATCAGCCCCAGCATTTT.

The chain employs TRBV6-6 and TRBJ1-5; 10 bases are shared with TRBD1. Per germline, CDR1 MNHNY and CDR2 SVGAGI (reference sequence). J was trimmed by 3 bases and V by 6 bases; bases with no gene match: 8. The CDR3 sequence is 16 residues long. CDR3 nucleotide sequence: TGTGCCAGCAGATTAAGACAGGGGGCTTCCAATCAGCCCCAGCATTTT. Residues: CASRLRQGASNQPQHF.

This clone has just one count. The genes are TRBV30 and TRBJ2-7, with TRBD1 identical over 10 bases. Germline CDR1 is GTSNPN and CDR2 is SVGIG (reference sequence). Losses at the gene ends were 0 bases for V and 6 bases for J; bases not matched to a gene: 8. CDR3 length: 15 residues. CDR3 sequence (DNA): TGTGCCTGGAGTGTAGTGACAGGGGGCAATAGCGAGCAGTACTTC. Its translation is CAWSVVTGGNSEQYF.

The chain uses TRBV5-8 and TRBJ1-2, with 10 bases lining up with TRBD1. Germline V gene lookup returns CDR1 SGHTS and CDR2 YDEGEE. With 4 bases clipped from V and 0 bases from J, the junction kept 9 bases outside the gene matches. CDR3 size: 17 residues. The CDR3 DNA reads as TGTGCCAGCAGCCTCGGGACAGGGGATACGGCTAACTATGGCTACACCTTC. This gives the protein CASSLGTGDTANYGYTF.

In this sample, this clone turned up a few times. The genes are TRBV5-5 and TRBJ1-3; D is unclear. V lost 4 bases to trimming and J lost 0 bases, with 11 bases between them. Germline loops: CDR1 SGHKS, CDR2 YYEKEE (reference sequence). This CDR3 region has 15 residues. The CDR3 loop reads CASSHTSFSGNTIYF. The CDR3 region has the DNA TGTGCCAGCAGCCACACCAGTTTCTCTGGAAACACCATATATTTT.

The V call is TRBV29-1, the J call TRBJ1-2; D is possibly TRBD1 (6 bases). The V and J ends lost 6 bases and 3 bases respectively, with 11 bases between them. This CDR3 is 12 amino acids long. Germline V CDR1 and CDR2: SQVTM, ANQGSEA. DNA of the CDR3: TGCAGCGTGACCCAGGGGTACTATGGCTACACCTTC. Its translation: CSVTQGYYGYTF.

Written as DNA, the CDR3 is TGTGCCAGCAGCGGGACAGGCCCCTACAATGAGCAGTTCTTC. It yields the protein CASSGTGPYNEQFF. V gene TRBV5-5 combines with J gene TRBJ2-1, with 8 bases identical to TRBD1. This CDR3 comprises 14 residues. The germline V gene encodes CDR1 SGHKS and CDR2 YYEKEE (reference sequence). The junction had 2 bases not matched to a gene; V was cut back by 4 bases and J by 2 bases.

The chain combines TRBV4-1 with TRBJ1-4, with D possibly matching TRBD1 (6 bases). V shed 3 bases and J shed 4 bases, with 12 bases lying between them. CDR1 and CDR2 (germline): MGHRA, YSYEKL. The CDR3 loop spans 15 amino acids. The CDR3 nucleotides are TGCGCCAGCAGCCATATAACAGGGCGTAATGAAAAACTGTTTTTT. This translates into CASSHITGRNEKLFF.

This clone was recorded only once. The J gene is TRBJ1-1, the V gene TRBV7-2; 9 nucleotides match TRBD1. V was pared by 5 bases and J by 5 bases, with 6 bases of the junction left unmatched. From germline, CDR1 is SGHTA and CDR2 FQGNSA. This CDR3 region has 14 residues. The CDR3 is CASSPQGAGTEAFF. As DNA, the CDR3 is TGTGCCAGCAGCCCACAGGGGGCAGGGACTGAAGCTTTCTTT.